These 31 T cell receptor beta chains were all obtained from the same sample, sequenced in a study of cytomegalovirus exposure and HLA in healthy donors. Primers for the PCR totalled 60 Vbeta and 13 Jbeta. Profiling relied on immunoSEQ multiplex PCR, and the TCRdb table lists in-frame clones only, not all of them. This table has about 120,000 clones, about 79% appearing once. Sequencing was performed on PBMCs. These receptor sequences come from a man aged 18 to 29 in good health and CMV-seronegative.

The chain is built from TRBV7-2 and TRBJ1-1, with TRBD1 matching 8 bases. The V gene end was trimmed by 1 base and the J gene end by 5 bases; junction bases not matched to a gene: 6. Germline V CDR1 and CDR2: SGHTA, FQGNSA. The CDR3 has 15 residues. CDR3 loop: CASSLGTGIGTEAFF. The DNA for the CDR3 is TGTGCCAGCAGCTTAGGGACAGGGATCGGGACTGAAGCTTTCTTT.

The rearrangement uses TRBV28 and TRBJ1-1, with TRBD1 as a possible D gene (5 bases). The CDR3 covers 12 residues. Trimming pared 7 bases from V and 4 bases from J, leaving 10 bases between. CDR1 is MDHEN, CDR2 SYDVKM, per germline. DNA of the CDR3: TGTGCCAGCATAGGGGTAATCACTGAAGCTTTCTTT. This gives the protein CASIGVITEAFF.

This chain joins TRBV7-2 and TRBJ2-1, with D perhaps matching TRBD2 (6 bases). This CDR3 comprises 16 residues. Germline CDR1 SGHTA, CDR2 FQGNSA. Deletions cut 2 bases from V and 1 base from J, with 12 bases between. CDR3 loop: CASSLWGGASYNEQFF. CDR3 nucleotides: TGTGCCAGCAGCTTATGGGGCGGGGCTTCCTACAATGAGCAGTTCTTC.

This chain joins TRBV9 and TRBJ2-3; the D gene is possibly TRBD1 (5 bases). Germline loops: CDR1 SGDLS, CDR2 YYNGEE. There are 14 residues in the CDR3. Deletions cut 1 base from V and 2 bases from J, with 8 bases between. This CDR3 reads CASSVLTATDTQYF. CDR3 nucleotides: TGTGCCAGCAGCGTATTGACAGCCACAGATACGCAGTATTTT.

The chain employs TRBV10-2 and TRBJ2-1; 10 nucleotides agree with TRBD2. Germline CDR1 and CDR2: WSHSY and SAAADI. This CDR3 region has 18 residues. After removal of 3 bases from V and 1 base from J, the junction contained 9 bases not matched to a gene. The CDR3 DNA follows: TGCGCCAGCAGTGACGCCCTAGCGGGAGTTGGATCCTACAATGAGCAGTTCTTC. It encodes CASSDALAGVGSYNEQFF.

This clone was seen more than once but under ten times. CDR3 nucleotides: TGTGCCAGCAGCCAAGGGTTGGGTCGGCTAGCGCAAGAGACCCAGTACTTC. It codes for CASSQGLGRLAQETQYF. The chain recombines TRBV4-2 with TRBJ2-5; tentatively, D is TRBD2 (6 bases). Germline loops: CDR1 LGHNA, CDR2 YNFKEQ. This CDR3 comprises 17 residues. Trimming took off 1 base at V and 2 bases at J, with 17 bases between the two ends.

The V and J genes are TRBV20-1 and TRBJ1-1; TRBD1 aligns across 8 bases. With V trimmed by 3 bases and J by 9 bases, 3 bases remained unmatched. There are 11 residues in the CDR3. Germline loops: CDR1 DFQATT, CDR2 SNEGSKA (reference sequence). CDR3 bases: TGCAGTGCTAGCGGACAGGGAAAAGCTTTCTTT. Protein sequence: CSASGQGKAFF.

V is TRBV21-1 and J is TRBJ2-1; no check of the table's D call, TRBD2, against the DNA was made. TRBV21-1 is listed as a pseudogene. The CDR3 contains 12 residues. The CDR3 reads CAICSRDKDQFF. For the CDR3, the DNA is TGTGCCATTTGTTCGCGGGATAAGGATCAGTTCTTC.

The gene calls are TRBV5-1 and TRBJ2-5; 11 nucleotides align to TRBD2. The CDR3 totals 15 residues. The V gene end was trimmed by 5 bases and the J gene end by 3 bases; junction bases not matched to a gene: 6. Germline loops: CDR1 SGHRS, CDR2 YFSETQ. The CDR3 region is CASRTSGLAEETQYF. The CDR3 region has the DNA TGCGCCAGCAGAACCTCGGGACTAGCGGAAGAGACCCAGTACTTC.

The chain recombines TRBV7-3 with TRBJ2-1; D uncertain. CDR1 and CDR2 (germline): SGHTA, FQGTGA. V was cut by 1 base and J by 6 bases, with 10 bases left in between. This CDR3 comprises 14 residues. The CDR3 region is CASSLIHRVNEQFF. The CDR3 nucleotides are TGTGCCAGCAGCTTAATTCACCGAGTCAATGAGCAGTTCTTC.

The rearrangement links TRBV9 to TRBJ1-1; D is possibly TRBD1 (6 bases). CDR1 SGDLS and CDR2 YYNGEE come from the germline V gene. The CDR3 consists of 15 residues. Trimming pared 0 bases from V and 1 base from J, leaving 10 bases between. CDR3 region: CASSVGWGRNTEAFF. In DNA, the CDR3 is TGTGCCAGCAGCGTAGGTTGGGGGCGGAACACTGAAGCTTTCTTT.

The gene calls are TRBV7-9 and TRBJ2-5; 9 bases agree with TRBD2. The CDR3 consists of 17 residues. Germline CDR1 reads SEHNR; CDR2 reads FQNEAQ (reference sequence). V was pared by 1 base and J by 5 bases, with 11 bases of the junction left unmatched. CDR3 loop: CASSLGVDSGSFETQYF. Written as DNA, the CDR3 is TGTGCCAGCAGCTTAGGTGTTGATAGCGGGAGTTTCGAGACCCAGTACTTC.

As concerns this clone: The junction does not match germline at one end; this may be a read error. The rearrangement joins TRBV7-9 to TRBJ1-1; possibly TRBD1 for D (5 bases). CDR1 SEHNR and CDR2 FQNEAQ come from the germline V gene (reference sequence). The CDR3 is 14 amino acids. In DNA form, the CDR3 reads TGTTCCAGCAGTCAATTCGACAGTAGGGAAGGAGCTTTCTTT. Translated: CSSSQFDSREGAFF.

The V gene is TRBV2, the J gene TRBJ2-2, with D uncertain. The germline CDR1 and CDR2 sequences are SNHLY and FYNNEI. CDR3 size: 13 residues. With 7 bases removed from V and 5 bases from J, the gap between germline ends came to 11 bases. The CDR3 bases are TGTGCCAGCATTTTAGAGGTAACCGGGGAGCTGTTTTTT. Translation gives CASILEVTGELFF.

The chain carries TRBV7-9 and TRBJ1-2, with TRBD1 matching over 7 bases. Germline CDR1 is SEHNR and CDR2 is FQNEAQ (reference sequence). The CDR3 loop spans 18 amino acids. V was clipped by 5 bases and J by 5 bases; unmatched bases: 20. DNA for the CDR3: TGTGCCAGCAGCCCCCCAAGCGACAGGGATGGAGGAAAGTATGGCTACACCTTC. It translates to CASSPPSDRDGGKYGYTF.

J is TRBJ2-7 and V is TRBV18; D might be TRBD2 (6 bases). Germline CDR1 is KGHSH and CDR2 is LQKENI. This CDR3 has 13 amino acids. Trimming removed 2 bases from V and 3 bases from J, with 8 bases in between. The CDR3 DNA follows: TGTGCCAGCTCACCATCTAGCGTCTACGAGCAGTACTTC. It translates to CASSPSSVYEQYF.

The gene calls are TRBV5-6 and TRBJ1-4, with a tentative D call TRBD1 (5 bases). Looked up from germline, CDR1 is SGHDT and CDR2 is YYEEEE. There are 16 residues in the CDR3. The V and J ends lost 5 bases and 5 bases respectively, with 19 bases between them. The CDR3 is CASSILLGGENEKLFF. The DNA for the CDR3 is TGTGCCAGCAGTATACTACTTGGAGGGGAGAATGAAAAACTGTTTTTT.

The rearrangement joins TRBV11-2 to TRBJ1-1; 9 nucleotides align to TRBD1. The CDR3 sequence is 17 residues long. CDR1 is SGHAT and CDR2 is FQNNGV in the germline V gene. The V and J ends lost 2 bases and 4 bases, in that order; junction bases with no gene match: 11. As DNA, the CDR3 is TGTGCCAGCAGCTTATGGACAGGGGCAGGCTTCGGCACTGAAGCTTTCTTT. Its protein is CASSLWTGAGFGTEAFF.

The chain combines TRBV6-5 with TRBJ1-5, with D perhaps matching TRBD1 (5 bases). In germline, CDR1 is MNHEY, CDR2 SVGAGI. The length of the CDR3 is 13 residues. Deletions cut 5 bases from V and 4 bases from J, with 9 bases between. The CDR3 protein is CASSAGQNQPQHF. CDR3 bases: TGTGCCAGCAGTGCAGGACAAAATCAGCCCCAGCATTTT.

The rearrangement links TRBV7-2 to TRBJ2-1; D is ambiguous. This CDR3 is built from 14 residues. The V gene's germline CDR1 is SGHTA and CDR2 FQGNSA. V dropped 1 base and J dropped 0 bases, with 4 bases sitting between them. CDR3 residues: CASSLGGSYNEQFF. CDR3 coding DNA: TGTGCCAGCAGCTTAGGAGGCTCCTACAATGAGCAGTTCTTC.

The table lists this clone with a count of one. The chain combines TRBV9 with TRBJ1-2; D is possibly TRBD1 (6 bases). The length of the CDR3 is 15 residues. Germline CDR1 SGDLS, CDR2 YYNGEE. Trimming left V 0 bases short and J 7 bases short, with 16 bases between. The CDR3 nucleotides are TGTGCCAGCAGCGTAGACAGGGCCGTAGGAGGTGGCTACACCTTC. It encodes CASSVDRAVGGGYTF.

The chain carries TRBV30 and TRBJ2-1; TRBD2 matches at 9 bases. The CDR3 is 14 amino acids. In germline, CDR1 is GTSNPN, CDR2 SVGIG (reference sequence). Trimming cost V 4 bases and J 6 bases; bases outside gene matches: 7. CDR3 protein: CAWTIGLAPNEQFF. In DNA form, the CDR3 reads TGTGCCTGGACCATAGGACTAGCGCCCAATGAGCAGTTCTTC.

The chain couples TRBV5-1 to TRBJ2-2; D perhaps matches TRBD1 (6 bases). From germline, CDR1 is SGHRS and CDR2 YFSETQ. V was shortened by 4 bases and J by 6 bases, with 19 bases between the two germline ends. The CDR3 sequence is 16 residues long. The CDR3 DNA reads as TGCGCCAGCAGCCCACAGGGCGGGTTGGTATCCGGGGAGCTGTTTTTT. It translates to CASSPQGGLVSGELFF.

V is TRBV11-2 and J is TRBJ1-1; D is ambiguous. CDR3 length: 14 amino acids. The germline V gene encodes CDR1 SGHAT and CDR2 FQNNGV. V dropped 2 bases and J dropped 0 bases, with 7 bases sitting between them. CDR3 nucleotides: TGTGCCAGCAGCTTAACAGTTTTGAACACTGAAGCTTTCTTT. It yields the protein CASSLTVLNTEAFF.

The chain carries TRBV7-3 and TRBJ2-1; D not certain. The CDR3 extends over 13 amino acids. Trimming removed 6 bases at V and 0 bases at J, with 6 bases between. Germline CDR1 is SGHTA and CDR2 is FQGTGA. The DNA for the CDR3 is TGTGCCAGCAGAGAGAGCTCCTACAATGAGCAGTTCTTC. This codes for CASRESSYNEQFF.

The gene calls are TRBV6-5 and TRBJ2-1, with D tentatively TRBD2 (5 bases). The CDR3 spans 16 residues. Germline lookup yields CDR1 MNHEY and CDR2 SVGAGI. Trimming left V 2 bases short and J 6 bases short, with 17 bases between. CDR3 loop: CASSYEEASLANEQFF. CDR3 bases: TGTGCCAGCAGTTACGAAGAGGCTAGCCTGGCCAATGAGCAGTTCTTC.

The CDR3 region has the DNA TGTGCCTGGAGTCCGGAAAACATTCAGTACTTC. Translated: CAWSPENIQYF. J is TRBJ2-4 and V is TRBV30; D gene uncertain. V lost 2 bases, J lost 5 bases, and 4 bases lay in between. The CDR3 consists of 11 residues. Germline CDR1 is GTSNPN and CDR2 is SVGIG (reference sequence).

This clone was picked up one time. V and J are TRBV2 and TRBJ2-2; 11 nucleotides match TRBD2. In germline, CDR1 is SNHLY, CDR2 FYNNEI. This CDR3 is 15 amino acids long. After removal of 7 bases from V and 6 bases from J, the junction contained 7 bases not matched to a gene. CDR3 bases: TGTGCCAGCATCGGACTAGCGGGTTTGGCCGGGGAGCTGTTTTTT. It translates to CASIGLAGLAGELFF.

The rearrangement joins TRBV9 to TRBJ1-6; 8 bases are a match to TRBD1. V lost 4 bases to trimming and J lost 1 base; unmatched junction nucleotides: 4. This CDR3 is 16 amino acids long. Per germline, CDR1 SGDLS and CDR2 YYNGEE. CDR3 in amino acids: CASSPGQGSYNSPLHF. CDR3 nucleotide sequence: TGTGCCAGCAGCCCTGGACAGGGTTCCTATAATTCACCCCTCCACTTT.

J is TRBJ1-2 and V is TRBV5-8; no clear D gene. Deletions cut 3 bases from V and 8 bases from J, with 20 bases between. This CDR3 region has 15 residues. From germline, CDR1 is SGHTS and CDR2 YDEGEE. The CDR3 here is CASSSHRTAVLGYTF. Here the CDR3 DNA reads TGTGCCAGCAGCTCACACCGGACTGCGGTATTGGGCTACACCTTC.

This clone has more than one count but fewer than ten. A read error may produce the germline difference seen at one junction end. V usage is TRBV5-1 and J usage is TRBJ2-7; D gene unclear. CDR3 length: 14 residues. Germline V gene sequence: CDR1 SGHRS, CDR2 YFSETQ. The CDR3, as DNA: TGTGCCAGCAGCTTGCGGCCGACTGCCTACGAGCAGTACTTC. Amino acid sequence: CASSLRPTAYEQYF.